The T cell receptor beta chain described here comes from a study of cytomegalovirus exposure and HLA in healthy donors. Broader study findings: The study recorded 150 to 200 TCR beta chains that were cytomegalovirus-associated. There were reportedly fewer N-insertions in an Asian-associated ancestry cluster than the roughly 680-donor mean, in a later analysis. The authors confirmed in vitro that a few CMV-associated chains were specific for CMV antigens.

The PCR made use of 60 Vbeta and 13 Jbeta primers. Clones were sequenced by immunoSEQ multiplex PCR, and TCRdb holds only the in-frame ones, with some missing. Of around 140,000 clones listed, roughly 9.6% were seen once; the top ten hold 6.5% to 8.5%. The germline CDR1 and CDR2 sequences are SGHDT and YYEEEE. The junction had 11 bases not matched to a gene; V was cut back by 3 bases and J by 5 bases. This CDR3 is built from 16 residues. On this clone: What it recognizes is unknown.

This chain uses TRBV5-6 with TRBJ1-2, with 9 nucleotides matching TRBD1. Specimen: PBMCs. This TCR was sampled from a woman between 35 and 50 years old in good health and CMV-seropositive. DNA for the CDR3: TGTGCCAGCAGCTCTGGGGGGACAGGGTTGGGGTATGGCTACACCTTC. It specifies CASSSGGTGLGYGYTF.